This entry concerns a single T cell receptor beta chain. Antigen specificity is unknown. This sample was taken from a study of shared clonotypes between healthy human individuals. Study-wide results and caveats: Compared with clonotypes that all four donors shared, non-shared clonotypes had lower generation probabilities.

Profiled with immunoSEQ multiplex PCR; TCRdb holds only in-frame clones, not every one. The data hold approximately 1.5 million clones, with roughly 98.5% observed a single time. The CDR3 has 16 amino acids. Trimming cost V 6 bases and J 1 base, with 15 bases left between them. Germline V CDR1 and CDR2: MDHEN, SYDVKM. A split of CD4+ cells into CD45RA+ naive and CD45RA-negative memory subsets was performed. The sequence came from a man between 25 and 39 years old in good health. V usage is TRBV28 and J usage is TRBJ2-2, with TRBD1 as a possible D gene (6 bases). Source material: naive CD4+ T cells sorted from blood. The subset: CD45RA+ positively selected. The CDR3 loop reads CASSLPRTENTGELFF. DNA for the CDR3: TGTGCCAGCAGCCTCCCGCGGACAGAGAACACCGGGGAGCTGTTTTTT.